This T cell receptor (beta chain) derives from a study of control samples from healthy donors and cancer patients. The protocol was immunoSEQ multiplex PCR, while the TCRdb copy is restricted to in-frame clones and leaves out a portion. The repertoire holds 80,000 or so clones, with almost 95% as singletons. Trimming took 2 bases from V and 0 from J, leaving 9 bases between them. Germline assignment: CDR1 MNHEY and CDR2 SVGAGI. This CDR3 contains 15 residues. The genes are TRBV6-5 and TRBJ2-3; D unclear. Sequencing was done on a sample of blood. The sequence was collected from a woman aged 55-69 years in good health. CDR3 coding DNA: TGTGCCAGCAGTTACCTTGGCGGTAGCACAGATACGCAGTATTTT. Encoded protein: CASSYLGGSTDTQYF.